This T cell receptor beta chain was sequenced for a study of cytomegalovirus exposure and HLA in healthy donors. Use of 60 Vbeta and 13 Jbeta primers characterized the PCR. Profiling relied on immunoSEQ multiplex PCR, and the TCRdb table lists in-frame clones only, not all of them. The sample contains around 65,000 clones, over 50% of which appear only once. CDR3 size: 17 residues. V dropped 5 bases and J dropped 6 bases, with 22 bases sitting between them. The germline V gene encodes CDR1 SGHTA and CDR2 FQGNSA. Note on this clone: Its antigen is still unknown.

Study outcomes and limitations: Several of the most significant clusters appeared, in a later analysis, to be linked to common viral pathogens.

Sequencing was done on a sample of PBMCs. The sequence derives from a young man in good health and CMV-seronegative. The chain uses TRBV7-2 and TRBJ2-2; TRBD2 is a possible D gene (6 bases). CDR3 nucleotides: TGTGCCAGCAGCCCGAGTCCCACGGGACTCCCCCCCGGGGAGCTGTTTTTT. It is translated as CASSPSPTGLPPGELFF.